The rows below give T cell receptor beta chains drawn from one sample of a study of shared clonotypes between healthy human individuals. Generated by immunoSEQ multiplex PCR, the TCRdb table keeps only in-frame clones and is missing some. The sample carries some 2,000,000 clones, around 95% recorded once. The specimen sequenced was naive CD4+ T cells sorted from blood. Every receptor here comes from a man younger than 35 in good health. CDR3s include the opening cysteine and the closing phenylalanine or tryptophan. A D gene is named only where the DNA matches it firmly. The size of a clone is reported for some rows only, either as once, few or many, or as a class for expanded clones.

.,TRBJ2-3,16,.,TRBV9,CASSVDWPASLDTQYF,TGTGCCAGCAGCGTAGATTGGCCAGCCTCGTTAGATACGCAGTATTTT
.,TRBJ2-7,14,.,TRBV5-4,CASSFRGGRDEQYF,TGTGCCAGCAGTTTCCGCGGGGGCCGGGACGAGCAGTACTTC
.,TRBJ2-2,15,.,TRBV5-4,CASSLRQVVAGELFF,TGTGCCAGCAGCTTAAGGCAGGTAGTCGCCGGGGAGCTGTTTTTT
once,TRBJ2-7,13,.,TRBV5-1,CASSLRMGDEQYF,TGCGCCAGCAGCTTGAGAATGGGGGACGAGCAGTACTTC
.,TRBJ2-7,13,.,TRBV28,CASRRTGFREQYF,TGTGCCAGCAGGAGAACAGGGTTCCGCGAGCAGTACTTC
.,TRBJ1-1,12,.,TRBV9,CASSSGDTEAFF,TGTGCCAGCAGCTCCGGCGACACTGAAGCTTTCTTT
.,TRBJ2-3,15,TRBD2,TRBV4-2,CASRTSGVGTDTQYF,TGTGCCAGCAGGACTAGCGGGGTGGGCACAGATACGCAGTATTTT
once,TRBJ2-7,15,TRBD1,TRBV7-2,CASSPWTGAPPGQYF,TGTGCCAGCAGCCCATGGACAGGAGCACCTCCGGGGCAGTACTTC
.,TRBJ2-7,16,.,TRBV5-1,CASSSGNVLGELGQYF,TGCGCCAGCAGCTCGGGTAACGTCCTGGGAGAACTCGGGCAGTACTTC
once,TRBJ1-5,15,TRBD1,TRBV28,CASRIEGDRPHAQHF,TGTGCCAGCCGAATTGAAGGGGACAGGCCCCATGCCCAGCATTTT
.,TRBJ2-7,16,TRBD2,TRBV27,CASSRTSGSPLGEQYF,TGTGCCAGCAGCAGGACTAGCGGGTCACCCTTGGGGGAGCAGTACTTC
.,TRBJ1-6,14,.,TRBV5-1,CASSLIEYNSPLHF,TGCGCCAGCAGCTTGATCGAATATAATTCACCCCTCCACTTT
.,TRBJ2-4,17,TRBD1,TRBV25-1,CASRPSPGTEGENIQYF,TGTGCCAGCAGGCCGTCCCCTGGGACAGAGGGGGAAAACATTCAGTACTTC
once,TRBJ2-3,18,TRBD2,TRBV30,CAWSVLRTSGRVTDTQYF,TGTGCCTGGAGTGTACTTCGGACTAGCGGGAGGGTTACGGATACGCAGTATTTT
.,TRBJ1-5,16,.,TRBV30,CAWSPRGGTNNQPQHF,TGTGCCTGGAGTCCGCGGGGGGGGACGAACAATCAGCCCCAGCATTTT
.,TRBJ2-7,13,.,TRBV10-3,CAIRPADTYEQYF,TGTGCCATCAGGCCAGCGGATACCTACGAGCAGTACTTC
.,TRBJ1-2,17,TRBD1,TRBV7-8,CASSEGAAREVNYGYTF,TGTGCCAGCAGCGAGGGGGCGGCCAGGGAGGTTAACTATGGCTACACCTTC
.,TRBJ2-7,14,.,TRBV28,CASSPRLRDYEQYF,TGTGCCAGCAGTCCTCGGCTACGAGACTACGAGCAGTACTTC
.,TRBJ2-5,16,TRBD1,TRBV7-9,CASSLERTGSVQTQYF,TGTGCCAGCAGCTTAGAAAGGACAGGGTCCGTACAGACCCAGTACTTC
.,TRBJ2-5,15,.,TRBV5-8,CASSLGYNEGETQYF,TGTGCCAGCAGCTTGGGATACAACGAAGGGGAGACCCAGTACTTC
.,TRBJ2-7,13,.,TRBV4-1,CASSQVISYEQYF,TGCGCCAGCAGCCAAGTAATCTCCTACGAGCAGTACTTC
once,TRBJ2-5,13,.,TRBV7-9,CASSLTGSETQYF,TGTGCCAGCAGCTTAACGGGGTCAGAGACCCAGTACTTC
.,TRBJ2-7,15,.,TRBV4-1,CASSLAPGNYYEQYF,TGCGCCAGCAGCCTCGCCCCAGGGAACTACTACGAGCAGTACTTC
once,TRBJ1-2,14,TRBD1,TRBV6-6,CASSYGTGNYGYTF,TGTGCCAGCAGTTACGGGACAGGGAACTATGGCTACACCTTC
few,TRBJ1-6,13,.,TRBV6-5,CASSYTGNSPLHF,TGTGCCAGCAGTTACACGGGTAATTCACCCCTCCACTTT
.,TRBJ1-1,14,TRBD1,TRBV2,CASGMGQLNTEAFF,TGTGCCAGCGGAATGGGACAGTTAAACACTGAAGCTTTCTTT
.,TRBJ2-7,16,.,TRBV4-1,CASSENIGILAHEQYF,TGCGCCAGCAGCGAGAACATCGGGATACTGGCCCACGAGCAGTACTTC
.,TRBJ2-7,13,.,TRBV11-3,CASSFLAGGKQYF,TGTGCCAGCAGCTTTCTCGCTGGGGGCAAGCAGTACTTC
.,TRBJ1-6,14,.,TRBV7-2,CASSLQGYNSPLHF,TGTGCCAGCAGCCTACAGGGCTATAATTCACCCCTCCACTTT
.,TRBJ2-1,16,.,TRBV2,CASRVSSVSSYNEQFF,TGTGCCAGCAGGGTGTCTAGCGTTAGCTCCTACAATGAGCAGTTCTTC
.,TRBJ1-2,12,.,TRBV25-1,CASSDNTYGYTF,TGTGCCAGCAGTGATAACACCTATGGCTACACCTTC
.,TRBJ1-5,14,.,TRBV6-5,CASSPVQGYQPQHF,TGTGCCAGCAGCCCCGTCCAGGGGTATCAGCCCCAGCATTTT
.,TRBJ2-3,19,TRBD2,TRBV2,CASSEGRRRGSGGTDTQYF,TGTGCCAGCAGTGAAGGCCGTCGGCGAGGTAGCGGGGGCACAGATACGCAGTATTTT
.,TRBJ1-6,16,.,TRBV7-2,CASSLEGRGYNSPLHF,TGTGCCAGCAGCTTAGAGGGCCGGGGCTATAATTCACCCCTCCACTTT
.,TRBJ1-1,12,.,TRBV7-9,CASSTSNTEAFF,TGTGCCAGCAGCACGAGTAACACTGAAGCTTTCTTT
.,TRBJ1-1,12,.,TRBV6-5,CASSPDGFEAFF,TGTGCCAGCAGTCCGGACGGATTTGAAGCTTTCTTT
.,TRBJ2-7,13,.,TRBV5-6,CASSLWGPYEQYF,TGTGCCAGCAGCTTGTGGGGCCCCTACGAGCAGTACTTC
.,TRBJ2-7,14,TRBD2,TRBV11-2,CASSLVAGATEQYF,TGTGCCAGCAGCTTAGTAGCGGGAGCTACCGAGCAGTACTTC
.,TRBJ1-5,13,TRBD1,TRBV6-5,CASRFRGQGPQHF,TGTGCCAGCAGATTCAGGGGGCAAGGGCCCCAGCATTTT
once,TRBJ1-4,14,.,TRBV19,CASRADLRREKLFF,TGTGCCAGTAGGGCGGACTTACGGAGGGAAAAACTGTTTTTT
.,TRBJ2-7,13,.,TRBV18,CASSPRPAGEQYF,TGTGCCAGCTCACCACGGCCGGCAGGCGAGCAGTACTTC
.,TRBJ2-2,13,.,TRBV7-2,CASSLAVPGELFF,TGTGCCAGCAGCTTAGCGGTTCCTGGGGAGCTGTTTTTT
.,TRBJ1-1,15,.,TRBV5-5,CASSNWEGTSGEAFF,TGTGCCAGCAGCAATTGGGAGGGGACTTCGGGTGAAGCTTTCTTT
.,TRBJ1-2,14,.,TRBV5-1,CASSPNSGGDGYTF,TGCGCCAGCAGCCCTAATAGTGGGGGCGATGGCTACACCTTC
.,TRBJ1-2,12,TRBD1,TRBV29-1,CSAGGQFYGYTF,TGCAGCGCCGGGGGACAGTTCTACGGCTACACCTTC
.,TRBJ2-3,14,.,TRBV11-2,CASSFSRGTDTQYF,TGTGCCAGCAGCTTCTCCAGGGGCACAGATACGCAGTATTTT
.,TRBJ2-7,16,TRBD1,TRBV27,CASSWESGTAIYEQYF,TGTGCCAGCAGTTGGGAATCCGGGACAGCGATTTACGAGCAGTACTTC